These T cell receptor beta chains were read from a single sample in a study of T cells after yellow fever vaccination. TCRdb reprocessed the 5' RACE reads via MiXCR and lists one record per CDR3 protein. The sample carries around 140,000 distinct CDR3 sequences, under 7% recorded once. Sample: CD4+ T cells sorted from PBMCs, taken 10 days after the yellow fever booster vaccination. The source is a young man who received the YFV17D yellow fever vaccine. Both conserved end residues are part of each CDR3. A D gene is named only where the DNA matches it firmly. The size field is filled for only some rows; it gives once, few, many or a size class.

>many|TRBV7-2|TRBD1|TRBJ2-2
TGTGCCAGCAGCTCCGGGACAGGGGTTAGCACCGGGGAGCTGTTTTTT
CASSSGTGVSTGELFF
>many|TRBV7-9|TRBD1|TRBJ2-7
TGTGCCAGCAGCTTATCCCATAAAGGGACAGGGGGCGAGCAGTACTTC
CASSLSHKGTGGEQYF
>many|TRBV29-1|TRBD1|TRBJ2-7
TGCAGCGCCCAAACCCGGGACAGGAGGGGATACGAGCAGTACTTC
CSAQTRDRRGYEQYF
>many|TRBV7-2|NA|TRBJ1-2
TGTGCCAGCAGCTTATCCCCCCCAGATGGCTACACCTTC
CASSLSPPDGYTF
>many|TRBV15|NA|TRBJ2-5
TGTGCCACCGGAGCGGGAGAGACCCAGTACTTC
CATGAGETQYF
>many|TRBV2|TRBD1|TRBJ2-1
TGTGCCAGCAGTTTCCCGGGACAGGGGGCCGATGAGCAGTTCTTC
CASSFPGQGADEQFF
>many|TRBV4-3|NA|TRBJ2-7
TGCGCCAGCAGCCAAGGTCGGGGGCGCTACGAGCAGTACTTC
CASSQGRGRYEQYF
>many|TRBV7-2|NA|TRBJ1-1
TGTGCCAGCAGCTTTGGACCCATGAACACTGAAGCTTTCTTT
CASSFGPMNTEAFF
>NA|TRBV6-1|NA|TRBJ2-5
TGTGCCAGCAGCATCGCCCTAAGGGGGGAGACCCAGTACTTC
CASSIALRGETQYF
>NA|TRBV7-9|NA|TRBJ2-7
TGTGCCAGCAGCATGGCGCCCCATCTCGGCGAGCAGTACTTC
CASSMAPHLGEQYF
>few|TRBV5-1|TRBD1|TRBJ1-6
TGCGCCAGCAGCAGCGGGACAGCTTATAATTCACCCCTCCACTTT
CASSSGTAYNSPLHF
>few|TRBV7-2|NA|TRBJ2-1
TGTGCCAGCAGCTCGGAGAGTTATTACAATGAGCAGTTCTTC
CASSSESYYNEQFF
>many|TRBV11-2|TRBD2|TRBJ2-1
TGTGCCAGCAGCTTAGATCTTGGGCGGGGGAGCGGGAGGGCCGCCCCCTACAATGAGCAGTTCTTC
CASSLDLGRGSGRAAPYNEQFF
>many|TRBV12-3/TRBV12-4|NA|TRBJ2-7
TGTGCCAGCAGTTTGGAGCAATCCTACGAGCAGTACTTC
CASSLEQSYEQYF
>many|TRBV7-9|TRBD1|TRBJ2-5
TGTGCCAGCAGACCCCGGACAGGGGGCAAAGAGACCCAGTACTTC
CASRPRTGGKETQYF
>many|TRBV11-2|TRBD2|TRBJ2-1
TGTGCCAGCAGCTTAGATCTGTCTAGCGGGAGAAGGGAGCAGTTCTTC
CASSLDLSSGRREQFF
>many|TRBV6-5|NA|TRBJ2-2
TGTGCCAGCAGTTACGGGACGGGCAACACCGGGGAGCTGTTTTTT
CASSYGTGNTGELFF
>many|TRBV27|TRBD1|TRBJ2-2
TGTGCCAGCAGTTCCTCCTACAGGGGGCTAGGGGAGCTGTTTTTT
CASSSSYRGLGELFF
>many|TRBV12-3/TRBV12-4|NA|TRBJ2-5
TGTGCCAGCAGCCCTCGGTCCTCGGAGACCCAGTACTTC
CASSPRSSETQYF
>many|TRBV12-3/TRBV12-4|TRBD2|TRBJ2-7
TGTGCCAGCCGCATTTTAGCGGGAGGGCCCTACGAGCAGTACTTC
CASRILAGGPYEQYF
>many|TRBV12-3/TRBV12-4|NA|TRBJ2-7
TGTGCCAGCAGTTCTGACACCGGGTACGAGCAGTACTTC
CASSSDTGYEQYF
>few|TRBV5-1|NA|TRBJ2-7
TGCGCCAGCAGCTTGATTTACGCGGGCAAGTCCTACGAGCAGTACTTC
CASSLIYAGKSYEQYF
>many|TRBV7-2|NA|TRBJ2-3
TGTGCCAGCAGCTTAGTTCAGGGGTTAGATACGCAGTATTTT
CASSLVQGLDTQYF
>many|TRBV5-1|NA|TRBJ2-1
TGCGCCAGCAGCTTGACGGGAGAGGCCTACAATGAGCAGTTCTTC
CASSLTGEAYNEQFF
>many|TRBV10-3|NA|TRBJ2-4
TGTGCCATCAGTGATAGGAGTGCTGGGGGAAACATTCAGTACTTC
CAISDRSAGGNIQYF
>many|TRBV7-2|NA|TRBJ2-2
TGTGCCAGCAGCGTCGACAGACCTCTCGCGAACACCGGGGAGCTGTTTTTT
CASSVDRPLANTGELFF
>few|TRBV25-1|NA|TRBJ1-1
TGTGCCAGCCAAAGGATGCTGAGGAACACTGAAGCTTTCTTT
CASQRMLRNTEAFF
>many|TRBV5-1|NA|TRBJ1-2
TGCGCCAGCAGCGTGGGGACGACAGACTATGGCTACACCTTC
CASSVGTTDYGYTF
>NA|TRBV7-6|NA|TRBJ1-1
TGTGCCAGCAGCTTAGTTGACCACTTCAGGACTGAAGCTTTCTTT
CASSLVDHFRTEAFF
>many|TRBV27|TRBD2|TRBJ2-1
TGTGCCAGCAGCAAACCCCGGGGACTAGGCTACGACAATGAGCAGTTCTTC
CASSKPRGLGYDNEQFF
>many|TRBV3-1|TRBD2|TRBJ2-7
TGTGCCAGCAGCCTTGCTAGCGGGAGCCCCCACGAGCAGTACTTC
CASSLASGSPHEQYF
>many|TRBV7-3|NA|TRBJ2-1
TGTGCCAGCAGCTCCACCTCTTACAATGAGCAGTTCTTC
CASSSTSYNEQFF
>many|TRBV5-1|TRBD1|TRBJ2-2
TGCGCCAGCAGCTCCGGGACAGGGTTTGCCGGGGAGCTGTTTTTT
CASSSGTGFAGELFF
>few|TRBV7-2|NA|TRBJ2-7
TGTGCCAGCAGCGCAGACTATCTGAGCTCCTACGAGCAGTACTTC
CASSADYLSSYEQYF
>many|TRBV28|NA|TRBJ2-7
TGTGCCAGTTTTCAATGGAGTTACGAGCAGTACTTC
CASFQWSYEQYF
>NA|TRBV11-2|TRBD1|TRBJ2-2
TGTGCCAGCAGCTTTCGCCCGGGACAGGGGGTCGGGGAGCTGTTTTTT
CASSFRPGQGVGELFF
>many|TRBV20-1|TRBD2|TRBJ2-7
TGCAGTGCTAGGGCTAGCGGGGAGGAGCAGTACTTC
CSARASGEEQYF
>many|TRBV6-5|NA|TRBJ2-5
TGTGCCAGCAGTTACCGCCGACAGGGAGGGACAGAGACCCAGTACTTC
CASSYRRQGGTETQYF
>many|TRBV11-2|TRBD1|TRBJ2-7
TGTGCCAGCAGCTTAGATGGGGTCGGGACAGGGCTATACGAGCAGTACTTC
CASSLDGVGTGLYEQYF
>few|TRBV7-9|TRBD1|TRBJ1-2
TGTGCCAGCAGCTTAGCCGGACAGGACGGCTACACCTTC
CASSLAGQDGYTF
>many|TRBV7-7|TRBD2|TRBJ2-1
TGTGCCAGCAGCTTAGATGGCGGGGGCAATGAGCAGTTCTTC
CASSLDGGGNEQFF
>many|TRBV9|NA|TRBJ2-3
TGTGCCAGCGGCTTAACTAGCCAACTCACAGATACGCAGTATTTT
CASGLTSQLTDTQYF
>few|TRBV20-1|TRBD2|TRBJ2-7
TGCAGTGCTAGAGATGTCGGGAGGGCGTTATCCTACGAGCAGTACTTC
CSARDVGRALSYEQYF
>NA|TRBV20-1|TRBD2|TRBJ2-1
TGCAGTGCTAGAGTGGCTAGCGGGTCCGATAATGAGCAGTTCTTC
CSARVASGSDNEQFF